Each of the 20 T cell receptor beta chains below was sequenced from the same sample in a study of post-analysis software for immune sequencing data. Presence of unique molecular identifiers characterized the TCR beta cDNA libraries. TCRdb reanalysed the PCR reads using MiXCR and keeps one entry per CDR3 protein. The table includes roughly 160,000 distinct CDR3 sequences, roughly 35% detected once. The input for sequencing was blood, taken after autologous hematopoietic stem cell transplantation. Every receptor here comes from a girl aged 5 to 17 with multiple sclerosis.

The rearrangement joins TRBV4-2 to TRBJ2-3; D remains ambiguous. This CDR3 spans 14 amino acids. The germline gives CDR1 LGHNA, CDR2 YNFKEQ. V was cut by 0 bases and J by 3 bases, with 7 bases left in between. CDR3 loop: CASSQEPSTDTQYF. CDR3 nucleotide sequence: TGTGCCAGCAGCCAAGAGCCCAGTACAGATACGCAGTATTTT.

On this clonotype: One junction end disagrees with the germline gene, perhaps due to a read error. This chain joins TRBV29-1 and TRBJ2-5; D gene uncertain. This CDR3 is 13 amino acids long. Per the germline V gene, CDR1 is SQVTM and CDR2 is ANQGSEA. The CDR3 nucleotides read TGCAGCGCCATGGTTTATGGCACCTACGAGCAGCACTTC. Its translation is CSAMVYGTYEQHF.

The rearrangement links TRBV6-2 or TRBV6-3 to TRBJ2-7; 8 bases line up with TRBD2. The CDR3 sequence is 18 residues long. V shed 0 bases, J shed 6 bases, and the junction held 16 bases outside the gene matches. Germline V lookup: CDR1 MNHEY, CDR2 SVGEGT. The CDR3 DNA follows: TGTGCCAGCAGTTACTCGAATCTTGGGCTAGCGGGTAAGGTCGAGCAGTACTTC. It encodes CASSYSNLGLAGKVEQYF.

This clonotype occurred a few times. The V call is TRBV5-4, the J call TRBJ2-1; 9 nucleotides agree with TRBD2. Germline CDR1 and CDR2: SGHNT and YYREEE (reference sequence). CDR3 length equals 17 residues. Losses at the gene ends were 3 bases for V and 5 bases for J; bases not matched to a gene: 12. CDR3 bases: TGTGCCAGCAGCTCCAAAAAGGCGACTAGCGGCCACAATGAGCAGTTCTTC. Its protein product is CASSSKKATSGHNEQFF. Supplemented by reference TRBV5-4 and TRBJ2-1, the full variable domain reads ETGVTQSPTHLIKTRGQQVTLRCSSQSGHNTVSWYQQALGQGPQFIFQYYREEENGRGNFPPRFSGLQFPNYSSELNVNALELDDSALYLCASSSKKATSGHNEQFFGPGTRLTVL.

Only a few counts were recorded for this clonotype. This chain uses TRBV28 with TRBJ2-5; D call uncertain. The V end was cut by 6 bases, the J end by 5 bases, with 16 bases between. CDR1 MDHEN and CDR2 SYDVKM come from the germline V gene. The CDR3 loop spans 14 amino acids. CDR3 DNA sequence: TGTGCCAGCAGAGTCCAAAGAAGGTGGGAGACCCAGTACTTC. Translating it yields CASRVQRRWETQYF.

This rearrangement joins TRBV3-1 to TRBJ2-5, with 10 bases matching TRBD2. The CDR3 covers 15 residues. Trimming at V came to 6 bases and at J to 5 bases, leaving 9 bases not matched to a gene. Germline V CDR1 and CDR2: LGHDT, YNNKEL (reference sequence). CDR3 in amino acids: CASRASGRGGETQYF. The DNA of the CDR3 is TGTGCCAGCAGAGCTAGCGGGAGAGGGGGGGAGACCCAGTACTTC.

There are a few counts of this clonotype. This chain links TRBV20-1 with TRBJ2-1; D is uncertain. Trimming took off 5 bases at V and 1 base at J, with 3 bases between the two ends. The CDR3 runs 11 residues. Looked up from germline, CDR1 is DFQATT and CDR2 is SNEGSKA (reference sequence). The CDR3 is CSAWSYNEQFF. The CDR3 nucleotides are TGCAGTGCTTGGTCCTACAATGAGCAGTTCTTC.

The chain uses TRBV7-2 and TRBJ2-1; 11 bases align to TRBD1. The CDR3 extends over 15 amino acids. With V trimmed by 2 bases and J by 8 bases, 5 bases remained unmatched. From germline, CDR1 is SGHTA and CDR2 FQGNSA. The DNA of the CDR3 is TGTGCCAGCAGCTTAATGGGACAGGGGGGCGATGAGCAGTTCTTC. Translated: CASSLMGQGGDEQFF.

The chain is built from TRBV10-2 and TRBJ1-5; 9 positions agree with TRBD1. The J segment lost 3 bases and the V segment lost 1 base, leaving 7 bases of the junction unmatched. This CDR3 region has 17 residues. Germline V lookup: CDR1 WSHSY, CDR2 SAAADI. The CDR3 DNA sequence: TGCGCCAGCAGTGAGTTACAGGGGGCGCGACCCAATCAGCCCCAGCATTTT. Its protein is CASSELQGARPNQPQHF.

The table lists this clonotype with a few counts. This chain uses TRBV20-1 with TRBJ2-3, with D perhaps TRBD2 (6 bases). V was pared by 3 bases and J by 3 bases, with 16 bases between. CDR1 is DFQATT, CDR2 SNEGSKA, per germline (reference sequence). The CDR3 is 15 amino acids. CDR3 in DNA: TGCAGTGCTAGCCGGGCCCGGGGACTTACAGATACGCAGTATTTT. The encoded protein is CSASRARGLTDTQYF.

The sample holds a few counts of this clonotype. The V call is TRBV5-1, the J call TRBJ1-2; D is unresolved. V dropped 0 bases and J dropped 7 bases, with 13 bases sitting between them. The CDR3 runs to 14 residues. Germline V gene sequence: CDR1 SGHRS, CDR2 YFSETQ. CDR3 nucleotides: TGCGCCAGCAGCTTGGTCGGGAGTCGGAGTGGCTACACCTTC. Protein product: CASSLVGSRSGYTF.

This clonotype has a handful of counts. The chain combines TRBV27 with TRBJ1-5; tentatively, D is TRBD1 (5 bases). The V and J ends lost 2 bases and 3 bases respectively, with 8 bases between them. Germline lookup yields CDR1 MNHEY and CDR2 SMNVEV (reference sequence). The CDR3 consists of 14 residues. The CDR3 DNA sequence: TGTGCCAGCAGTTTAGACAGTGCCAATCAGCCCCAGCATTTT. It translates to CASSLDSANQPQHF.

The rearrangement joins TRBV6-5 to TRBJ1-1; no definite D call. CDR1 is MNHEY and CDR2 is SVGAGI in the germline V gene. The CDR3 sequence is 10 residues long. Trimming took 1 base from V and 7 from J, leaving 1 base between them. CDR3 protein: CASSYFEAFF. CDR3 DNA: TGTGCCAGCAGTTACTTTGAAGCTTTCTTT.

This clonotype was seen a few times. The chain couples TRBV14 to TRBJ2-3; D might be TRBD1 or TRBD2, each matching 5 bases. Germline values: CDR1 SGHDN, CDR2 FVKESK. Trimming pared 1 base from V and 0 bases from J, leaving 5 bases between. This CDR3 comprises 14 residues. CDR3 protein: CASSQGDSTDTQYF. The CDR3 DNA is TGTGCCAGCAGCCAAGGGGACAGCACAGATACGCAGTATTTT.

This sequence joins TRBV6-2 or TRBV6-3 and TRBJ2-5; 11 bases align to TRBD2. The end of the DNA aligns better with TRBJ2-7, so the J call may be wrong. CDR3 length equals 14 residues. From germline, CDR1 is MNHEY and CDR2 SVGEGT. The CDR3 loop reads CASSGLAGISEQYF. The CDR3 bases are TGTGCCAGCAGCGGACTAGCGGGTATCTCCGAGCAGTACTTC.

The chain has TRBV12-3 or TRBV12-4 and TRBJ1-6; the D gene is possibly TRBD1 (5 bases). The CDR3 runs to 16 residues. Trimming stripped 5 bases from V and 0 bases from J, with 11 bases between. The CDR3 protein is CASSEGVSSYNSPLHF. The CDR3 bases are TGTGCCAGCAGTGAAGGGGTGAGCTCCTATAATTCACCCCTCCACTTT.

The chain is built from TRBV10-3 and TRBJ2-3; no clear D gene. The CDR3 has 15 amino acids. V shed 10 bases and J shed 1 base, with 18 bases lying between them. Germline lookup yields CDR1 ENHRY and CDR2 SYGVKD. CDR3 DNA sequence: TGTGCCACCGCCGGGTCGCGTCTTGGCACAGATACGCAGTATTTT. Its protein product is CATAGSRLGTDTQYF.

This sequence joins TRBV11-1 and TRBJ2-4; D is perhaps TRBD2 (6 bases). Germline CDR1 reads SGHAT; CDR2 reads FQDESV (reference sequence). This CDR3 has 14 residues. V lost 3 bases and J 2 bases, leaving 8 bases between the germline ends. CDR3 protein: CASSLEGTKNIQYF. In nucleotides, the CDR3 is TGTGCCAGCAGCTTGGAGGGAACCAAAAACATTCAGTACTTC.

The rearrangement uses TRBV5-1 and TRBJ2-4, with a possible D match to TRBD1 (5 bases). The CDR3 contains 15 residues. The germline V gene has CDR1 SGHRS and CDR2 YFSETQ. Trimming left V 0 bases short and J 6 bases short, with 13 bases between. The CDR3 coding sequence is TGCGCCAGCAGCTTGGATCAGGGAAAGGGAAACATTCAGTACTTC. It codes for CASSLDQGKGNIQYF.

This clonotype has a handful of counts. This chain connects TRBV9 to TRBJ2-7; 10 bases line up with TRBD1. V trimming: 3 bases; J trimming: 6 bases; junction bases outside the gene matches: 9. The CDR3 is 15 residues long. The V gene's germline CDR1 is SGDLS and CDR2 YYNGEE. As DNA, the CDR3 is TGTGCCAGCAGCGGTGGGACAGGGGATTTCGGCGAGCAGTACTTC. This sequence encodes CASSGGTGDFGEQYF. Looking up the rest from reference TRBV9 and TRBJ2-7 gives the full variable domain: DSGVTQTPKHLITATGQRVTLRCSPRSGDLSVYWYQQSLDQGLQFLIQYYNGEERAKGNILERFSAQQFPDLHSELNLSSLELGDSALYFCASSGGTGDFGEQYFGPGTRLTVT.